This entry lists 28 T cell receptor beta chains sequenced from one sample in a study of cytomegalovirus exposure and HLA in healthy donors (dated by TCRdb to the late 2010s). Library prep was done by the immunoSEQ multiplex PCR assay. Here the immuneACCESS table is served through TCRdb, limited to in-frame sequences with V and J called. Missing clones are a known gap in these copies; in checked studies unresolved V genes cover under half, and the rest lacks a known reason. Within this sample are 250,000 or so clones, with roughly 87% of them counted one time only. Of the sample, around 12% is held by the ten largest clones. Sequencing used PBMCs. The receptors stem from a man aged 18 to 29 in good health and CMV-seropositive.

CDR3 sequence: CASSAPGLAGGREQYF. The DNA for the CDR3 is TGTGCCAGCAGTGCCCCGGGACTAGCGGGAGGGAGGGAGCAGTACTTC. The rearrangement joins TRBV2 to TRBJ2-7; 16 positions agree with TRBD2. J was trimmed by 7 bases and V by 4 bases; bases with no gene match: 7. CDR1 is SNHLY, CDR2 FYNNEI, per germline. The CDR3 is 16 amino acids. Full variable domain (outside the CDR3, taken from reference TRBV2 and TRBJ2-7): EPEVTQTPSHQVTQMGQEVILRCVPISNHLYFYWYRQILGQKVEFLVSFYNNEISEKSEIFDDQFSVERPDGSNFTLKIRSTKLEDSAMYFCASSAPGLAGGREQYFGPGTRLTVT.

CDR3 region: CASSRIAGYGYTF. CDR3 DNA sequence: TGTGCCAGCAGTCGAATCGCCGGCTATGGCTACACCTTC. The genes are TRBV6-4 and TRBJ1-2; D not certain. V shed 5 bases and J shed 4 bases, with 11 bases lying between them. The CDR3 spans 13 residues. Germline V CDR1 and CDR2: MRHNA, SNTAGT.

CDR3 DNA sequence: TGTGCCAGCAGTGGGCGGCAGGATAACTCCTACGAGCAGTACTTC. As protein: CASSGRQDNSYEQYF. This sequence joins TRBV2 and TRBJ2-7; D is ambiguous. Germline loops: CDR1 SNHLY, CDR2 FYNNEI. This CDR3 spans 15 amino acids. V was pared by 4 bases and J by 0 bases, with 13 bases between.

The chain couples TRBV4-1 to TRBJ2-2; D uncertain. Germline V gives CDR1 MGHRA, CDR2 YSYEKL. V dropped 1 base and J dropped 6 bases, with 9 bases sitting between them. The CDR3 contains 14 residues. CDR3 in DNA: TGCGCCAGCAGCCAAGTGGGCTCAGCCGGGGAGCTGTTTTTT. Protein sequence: CASSQVGSAGELFF.

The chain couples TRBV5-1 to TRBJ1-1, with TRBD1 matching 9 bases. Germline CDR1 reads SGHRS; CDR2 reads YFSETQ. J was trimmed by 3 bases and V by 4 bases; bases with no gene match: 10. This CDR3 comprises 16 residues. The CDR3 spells CASSPGTGWKDTEAFF. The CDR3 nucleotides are TGCGCCAGCAGCCCCGGGACAGGGTGGAAGGACACTGAAGCTTTCTTT.

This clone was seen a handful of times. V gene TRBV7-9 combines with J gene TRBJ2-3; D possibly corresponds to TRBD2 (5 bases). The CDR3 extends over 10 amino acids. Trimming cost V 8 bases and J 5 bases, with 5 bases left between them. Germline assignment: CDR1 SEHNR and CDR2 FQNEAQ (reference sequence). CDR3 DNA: TGTGCCAGCGGAGGAGATACGCAGTATTTT. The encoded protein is CASGGDTQYF.

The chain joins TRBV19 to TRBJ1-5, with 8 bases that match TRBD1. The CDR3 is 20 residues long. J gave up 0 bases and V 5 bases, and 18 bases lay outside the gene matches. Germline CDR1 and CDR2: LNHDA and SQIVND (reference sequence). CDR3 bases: TGTGCCAGTAGTTGGGAGATGCGAGACAGGGGAACTTATAGCAATCAGCCCCAGCATTTT. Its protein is CASSWEMRDRGTYSNQPQHF.

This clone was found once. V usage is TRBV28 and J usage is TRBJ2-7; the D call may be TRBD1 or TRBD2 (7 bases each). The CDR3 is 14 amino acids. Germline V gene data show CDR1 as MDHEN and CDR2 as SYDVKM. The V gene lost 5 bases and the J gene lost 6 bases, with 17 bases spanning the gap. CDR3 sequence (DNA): TGTGCCAGCAGTCAGGGGGGGAACCTAGGCGAGCAGTACTTC. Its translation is CASSQGGNLGEQYF.

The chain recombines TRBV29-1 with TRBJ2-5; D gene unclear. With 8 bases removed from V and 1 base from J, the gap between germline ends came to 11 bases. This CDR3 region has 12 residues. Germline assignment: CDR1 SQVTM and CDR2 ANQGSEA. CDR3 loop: CSTQLTQETQYF. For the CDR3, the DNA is TGCAGCACTCAGCTCACCCAAGAGACCCAGTACTTC. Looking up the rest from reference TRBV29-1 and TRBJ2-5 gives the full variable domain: SAVISQKPSRDICQRGTSLTIQCQVDSQVTMMFWYRQQPGQSLTLIATANQGSEATYESGFVIDKFPISRPNLTFSTLTVSNMSPEDSSIYLCSTQLTQETQYFGPGTRLLVL.

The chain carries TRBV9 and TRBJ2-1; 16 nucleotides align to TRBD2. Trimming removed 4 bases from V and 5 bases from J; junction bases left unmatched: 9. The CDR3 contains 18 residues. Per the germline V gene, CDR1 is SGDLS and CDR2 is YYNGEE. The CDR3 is CASSPGTSGRGRHNEQFF. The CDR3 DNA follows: TGTGCCAGCAGCCCCGGGACTAGCGGGAGGGGGAGGCACAATGAGCAGTTCTTC.

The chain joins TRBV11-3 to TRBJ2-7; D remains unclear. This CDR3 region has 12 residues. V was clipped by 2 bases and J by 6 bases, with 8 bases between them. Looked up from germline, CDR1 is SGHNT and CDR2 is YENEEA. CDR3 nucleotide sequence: TGTGCCAGCAGCTTAAGGTTTGGCGAGCAGTACTTC. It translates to CASSLRFGEQYF.

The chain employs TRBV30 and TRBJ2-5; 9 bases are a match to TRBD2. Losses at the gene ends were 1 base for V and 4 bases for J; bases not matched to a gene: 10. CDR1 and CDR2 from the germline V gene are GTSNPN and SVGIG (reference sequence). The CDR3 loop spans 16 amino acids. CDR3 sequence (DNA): TGTGCCTGGAGTGATCTTTGGGCGGGAGGGACAGAGACCCAGTACTTC. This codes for CAWSDLWAGGTETQYF.

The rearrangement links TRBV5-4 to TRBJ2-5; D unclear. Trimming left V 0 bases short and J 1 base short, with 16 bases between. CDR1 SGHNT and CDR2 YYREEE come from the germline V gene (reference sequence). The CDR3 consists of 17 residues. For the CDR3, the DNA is TGTGCCAGCAGCTTGGTCATGAGCGTTACGGGCCAAGAGACCCAGTACTTC. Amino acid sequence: CASSLVMSVTGQETQYF.

The CDR3 DNA reads TGCGCCAGCAGGGAGGGGGCCAACACTGAAGCTTTCTTT. Its protein product is CASREGANTEAFF. The rearrangement uses TRBV5-1 and TRBJ1-1; 7 nucleotides match TRBD1. CDR3 size: 13 residues. Germline CDR1 is SGHRS and CDR2 is YFSETQ. With 5 bases clipped from V and 2 bases from J, the junction kept 3 bases outside the gene matches.

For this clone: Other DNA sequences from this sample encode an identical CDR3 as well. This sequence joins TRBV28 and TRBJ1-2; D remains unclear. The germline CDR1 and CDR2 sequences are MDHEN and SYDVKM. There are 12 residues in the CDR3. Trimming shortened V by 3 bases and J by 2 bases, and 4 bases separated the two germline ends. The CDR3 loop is CASSFSNYGYTF. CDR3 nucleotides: TGTGCCAGCAGTTTTTCGAACTATGGCTACACCTTC.

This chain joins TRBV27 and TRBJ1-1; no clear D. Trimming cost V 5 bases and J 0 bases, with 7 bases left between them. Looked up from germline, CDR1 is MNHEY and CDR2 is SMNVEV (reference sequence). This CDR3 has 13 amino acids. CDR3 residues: CASSADVNTEAFF. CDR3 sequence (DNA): TGTGCCAGCAGTGCCGACGTGAACACTGAAGCTTTCTTT.

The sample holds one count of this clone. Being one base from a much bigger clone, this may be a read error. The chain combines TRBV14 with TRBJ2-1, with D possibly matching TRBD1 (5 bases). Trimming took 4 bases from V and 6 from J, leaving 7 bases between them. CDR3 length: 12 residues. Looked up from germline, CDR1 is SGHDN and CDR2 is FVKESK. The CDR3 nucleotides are TGTGCCAGCAGCCGGGGCCCCAATGAGCAGTTCTTC. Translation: CASSRGPNEQFF.

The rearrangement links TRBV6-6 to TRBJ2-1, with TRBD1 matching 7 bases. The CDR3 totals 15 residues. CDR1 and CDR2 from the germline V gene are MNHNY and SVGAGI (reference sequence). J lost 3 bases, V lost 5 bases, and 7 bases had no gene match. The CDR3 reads CASSKRQGLYNEQFF. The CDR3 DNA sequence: TGTGCCAGCAGTAAGAGACAGGGCCTCTACAATGAGCAGTTCTTC.

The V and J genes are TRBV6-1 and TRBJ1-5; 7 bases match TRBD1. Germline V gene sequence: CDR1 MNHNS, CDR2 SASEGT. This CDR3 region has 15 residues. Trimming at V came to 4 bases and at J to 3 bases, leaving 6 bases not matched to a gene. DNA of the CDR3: TGTGCCAGCAGTGCCCAGACAGGGAACAATCAGCCCCAGCATTTT. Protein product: CASSAQTGNNQPQHF.

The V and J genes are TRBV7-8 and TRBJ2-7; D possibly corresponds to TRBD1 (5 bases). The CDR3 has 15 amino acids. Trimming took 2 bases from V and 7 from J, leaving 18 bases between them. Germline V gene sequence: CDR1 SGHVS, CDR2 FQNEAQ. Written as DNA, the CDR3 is TGTGCCAGCAGCTTAAAGGCAGGGTCGTCTCGGGAGCAGTACTTC. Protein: CASSLKAGSSREQYF.

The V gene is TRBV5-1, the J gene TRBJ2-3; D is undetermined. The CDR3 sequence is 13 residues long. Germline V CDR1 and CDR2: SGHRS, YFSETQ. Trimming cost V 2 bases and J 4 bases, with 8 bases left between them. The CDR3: CASSLVDPDTQYF. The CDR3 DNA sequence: TGCGCCAGCAGCTTAGTGGACCCAGATACGCAGTATTTT.

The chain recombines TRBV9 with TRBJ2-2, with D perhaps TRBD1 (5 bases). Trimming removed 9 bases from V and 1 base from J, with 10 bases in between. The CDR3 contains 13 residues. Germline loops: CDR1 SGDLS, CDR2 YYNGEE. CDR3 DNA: TGTGCCACGAAAAGGGGGAACACCGGGGAGCTGTTTTTT. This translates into CATKRGNTGELFF.

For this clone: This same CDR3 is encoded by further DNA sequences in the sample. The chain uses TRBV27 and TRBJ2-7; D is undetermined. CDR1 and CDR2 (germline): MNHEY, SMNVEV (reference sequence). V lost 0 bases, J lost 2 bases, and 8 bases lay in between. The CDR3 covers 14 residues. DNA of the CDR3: TGTGCCAGCAGTTTATCCGGCCTTCCCTACGAGCAGTACTTC. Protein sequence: CASSLSGLPYEQYF.

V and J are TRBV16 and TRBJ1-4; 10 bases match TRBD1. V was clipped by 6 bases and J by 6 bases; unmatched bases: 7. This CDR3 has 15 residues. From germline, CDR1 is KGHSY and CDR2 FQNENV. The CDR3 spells CASRRSGTGDEKLFF. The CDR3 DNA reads TGTGCCAGCAGACGGTCCGGGACAGGGGATGAAAAACTGTTTTTT.

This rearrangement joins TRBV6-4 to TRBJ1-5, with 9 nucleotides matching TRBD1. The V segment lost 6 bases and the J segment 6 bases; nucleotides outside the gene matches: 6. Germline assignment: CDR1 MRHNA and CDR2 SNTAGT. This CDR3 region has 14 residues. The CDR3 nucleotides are TGTGCCAGCAGGGGACAGGGTGAGGGTCAGCCCCAGCATTTT. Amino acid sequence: CASRGQGEGQPQHF.

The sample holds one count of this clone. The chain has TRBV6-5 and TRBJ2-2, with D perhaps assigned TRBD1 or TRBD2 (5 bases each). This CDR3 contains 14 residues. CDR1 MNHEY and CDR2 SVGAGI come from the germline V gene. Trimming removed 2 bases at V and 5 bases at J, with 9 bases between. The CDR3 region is CASSYGTTTGELFF. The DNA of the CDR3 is TGTGCCAGCAGTTACGGGACGACTACCGGGGAGCTGTTTTTT.

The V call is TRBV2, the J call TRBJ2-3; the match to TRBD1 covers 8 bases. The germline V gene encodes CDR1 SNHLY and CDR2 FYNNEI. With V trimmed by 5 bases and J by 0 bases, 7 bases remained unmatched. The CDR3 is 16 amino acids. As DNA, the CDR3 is TGTGCCAGCAGTCCCCGAGGGACAGGTAGCACAGATACGCAGTATTTT. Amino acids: CASSPRGTGSTDTQYF.

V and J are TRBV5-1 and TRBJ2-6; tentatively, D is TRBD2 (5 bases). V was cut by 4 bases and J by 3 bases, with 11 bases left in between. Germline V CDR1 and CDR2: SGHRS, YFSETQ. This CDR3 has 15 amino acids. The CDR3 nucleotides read TGCGCCAGCAGCCCTGTCGGGGTTGGGGCCAACGTCCTGACTTTC. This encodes CASSPVGVGANVLTF.